These T cell receptor beta chains were read from a single sample in a study of shared clonotypes between healthy human individuals. Only in-frame clones appear in the TCRdb table, and some are missing; sequencing was by immunoSEQ multiplex PCR. Among about 600,000 clones listed, roughly 97% were seen once. The sample was naive CD4+ T cells sorted from blood. Every receptor here comes from a woman aged 30 to 39 in good health. Each CDR3 is given with its conserved first and last residue. A D gene is named only where the DNA matches it firmly. Size is omitted from some rows. Given values are once, few, many or a class for expanded clones.

V	size	D	J	CDR3	DNA
TRBV28	NA	NA	TRBJ2-7	CASSLPGNRLEDEQYF	TGTGCCAGCAGTTTACCCGGGAATCGACTAGAGGACGAGCAGTACTTC
TRBV2	NA	NA	TRBJ2-3	CASQSQRERPDTQYF	TGTGCCAGCCAATCCCAACGGGAGCGTCCAGATACGCAGTATTTT
TRBV4-2	NA	TRBD2	TRBJ2-1	CASSQDLASGVPAYNEQFF	TGTGCCAGCAGCCAAGATCTGGCTAGCGGAGTCCCGGCTTACAATGAGCAGTTCTTC
TRBV28	NA	NA	TRBJ1-5	CASSLGGSNQPQHF	TGTGCCAGCAGTTTAGGCGGTAGCAATCAGCCCCAGCATTTT
TRBV10-1	once	TRBD2	TRBJ2-7	CASSVGGRAYEQYF	TGCGCCAGCAGTGTTGGCGGGAGGGCCTACGAGCAGTACTTC
TRBV5-4	NA	NA	TRBJ1-5	CASSFGQTQPQHF	TGTGCCAGCAGCTTCGGACAGACTCAGCCCCAGCATTTT
TRBV11-2	NA	NA	TRBJ2-1	CASSSNLRTLAPYNEQFF	TGTGCCAGCAGCTCAAACTTAAGAACCTTAGCGCCTTACAATGAGCAGTTCTTC
TRBV5-6	NA	TRBD2	TRBJ2-1	CASSHRLAGWTYNEQFF	TGTGCCAGCAGCCACAGGCTAGCGGGGTGGACCTACAATGAGCAGTTCTTC
TRBV28	NA	NA	TRBJ2-5	CASSYPTTSPDEQETQYF	TGTGCCAGCAGTTACCCCACCACATCCCCGGATGAACAAGAGACCCAGTACTTC
TRBV9	NA	TRBD2	TRBJ2-1	CASSLTTSGRMRNEQFF	TGTGCCAGCAGCTTAACGACTAGCGGGAGGATGAGGAATGAGCAGTTCTTC
TRBV18	NA	TRBD1	TRBJ1-4	CASSPSDRVNPTNEKLFF	TGTGCCAGCTCACCCTCGGACAGGGTGAATCCAACTAATGAAAAACTGTTTTTT
TRBV7-3	NA	TRBD2	TRBJ2-1	CASSFTSGNNEQFF	TGTGCCAGCAGCTTTACTAGCGGGAACAATGAGCAGTTCTTC
TRBV27	NA	NA	TRBJ1-4	CASNPSLPATNEKLFF	TGTGCCAGCAATCCCTCCCTCCCGGCAACTAATGAAAAACTGTTTTTT
TRBV11-1	NA	TRBD1	TRBJ2-1	CASSFDREAPSSSYNEQFF	TGTGCCAGCAGCTTTGACAGGGAAGCCCCCTCGAGCTCCTACAATGAGCAGTTCTTC
TRBV28	once	NA	TRBJ1-1	CASSFVQGKWGSGDTEAFF	TGTGCCAGCAGTTTTGTACAAGGGAAGTGGGGTAGTGGGGACACTGAAGCTTTCTTT
TRBV28	NA	TRBD1	TRBJ1-5	CASSTGQVVDGNQPQHF	TGTGCCAGCAGTACGGGACAGGTAGTTGATGGCAATCAGCCCCAGCATTTT
TRBV6-5	NA	TRBD2	TRBJ2-1	CASSRGGSSYNEQFF	TGTGCCAGCAGTCGGGGAGGGAGCTCCTACAATGAGCAGTTCTTC
TRBV2	NA	NA	TRBJ2-1	CASSEGDLTWDEQFF	TGTGCCAGCAGTGAAGGAGACTTGACCTGGGATGAGCAGTTCTTC
TRBV7-3	NA	NA	TRBJ1-2	CASSLKNGDGYTF	TGTGCCAGCAGCTTAAAGAATGGGGATGGCTACACCTTC
TRBV18	once	TRBD1	TRBJ1-1	CASSPSGQMNTEAFF	TGTGCCAGCTCACCGTCGGGACAGATGAACACTGAAGCTTTCTTT
TRBV18	NA	NA	TRBJ2-1	CASSPTSLPYNEQFF	TGTGCCAGCTCACCTACTAGTCTTCCCTACAATGAGCAGTTCTTC
TRBV11-2	NA	NA	TRBJ2-3	CASSLVDWGDTQYF	TGTGCCAGCAGCTTAGTGGACTGGGGAGATACGCAGTATTTT
TRBV27	NA	NA	TRBJ1-1	CASSLPSGSAFF	TGTGCCAGCAGTTTGCCCTCGGGGAGTGCTTTCTTT
TRBV30	NA	TRBD2	TRBJ2-2	CAWMGLAGQLDTGELFF	TGTGCCTGGATGGGACTAGCGGGACAATTGGACACCGGGGAGCTGTTTTTT
TRBV30	NA	TRBD2	TRBJ2-1	CAWSVGGGPRNEQFF	TGTGCCTGGAGTGTTGGGGGAGGGCCCAGAAATGAGCAGTTCTTC
TRBV5-1	NA	TRBD2	TRBJ2-7	CASTPTSGSYEQYF	TGCGCCAGCACCCCGACTAGCGGCTCCTACGAGCAGTACTTC
TRBV5-1	once	TRBD2	TRBJ2-3	CASSLGRSGRNTDTQYF	TGCGCCAGCAGCTTGGGAAGGAGCGGGAGGAACACAGATACGCAGTATTTT
TRBV9	NA	NA	TRBJ2-2	CASSVAGPGTGNTGELFF	TGTGCCAGCAGCGTAGCGGGACCGGGAACGGGGAACACCGGGGAGCTGTTTTTT
TRBV9	NA	TRBD2	TRBJ2-1	CASSVVPLSRLAGAWGSEQFF	TGTGCCAGCAGCGTAGTACCCCTAAGTCGGCTAGCGGGGGCTTGGGGGTCGGAGCAGTTCTTC
TRBV28	NA	TRBD2	TRBJ2-3	CASSQGTSGRAGQYF	TGTGCCAGCAGCCAAGGGACTAGCGGGAGGGCCGGGCAGTATTTT
TRBV18	NA	TRBD1	TRBJ2-1	CASSLGQAHSYNEQFF	TGTGCCAGCTCACTGGGACAGGCTCACTCCTACAATGAGCAGTTCTTC
TRBV27	NA	NA	TRBJ2-7	CASIPLGGLEQYF	TGTGCCAGCATCCCCCTGGGAGGTCTCGAGCAGTACTTC
TRBV7-9	NA	NA	TRBJ1-1	CASSARRAMNTEAFF	TGTGCCAGCAGCGCGCGCAGGGCCATGAACACTGAAGCTTTCTTT
TRBV28	NA	TRBD1	TRBJ1-2	CASESRDSLLAGYTF	TGTGCCAGCGAAAGCCGGGACAGCCTATTAGCTGGCTACACCTTC
TRBV27	NA	TRBD2	TRBJ2-7	CASSQRTSGTTYEQYF	TGTGCCAGCAGTCAAAGGACTAGCGGGACCACCTACGAGCAGTACTTC
TRBV6-1	NA	NA	TRBJ1-1	CASSDAGVEHTEAFF	TGTGCCAGCAGTGATGCTGGGGTGGAACACACTGAAGCTTTCTTT
TRBV6-1	once	TRBD2	TRBJ2-7	CASSLTSGSAREQYF	TGTGCCAGCAGTTTGACTAGCGGGAGTGCGAGGGAGCAGTACTTC
TRBV25-1	NA	TRBD2	TRBJ2-4	CASTPDAGGRWAKNIQYF	TGTGCCAGCACCCCGGATGCGGGAGGGCGGTGGGCCAAAAACATTCAGTACTTC
TRBV19	NA	NA	TRBJ1-4	CASASGLGNEKLFF	TGTGCCAGCGCCTCAGGGTTGGGTAATGAAAAACTGTTTTTT
TRBV25-1	once	NA	TRBJ2-3	CASSTNRAGSTDTQYF	TGTGCCAGCAGTACTAACCGAGCGGGTAGCACAGATACGCAGTATTTT
TRBV11-2	NA	NA	TRBJ2-2	CASSLDTTGELFF	TGTGCCAGCAGCTTAGATACCACCGGGGAGCTGTTTTTT
TRBV11-3	NA	NA	TRBJ2-2	CASSLPRRELFF	TGTGCCAGCAGCTTACCCAGGAGGGAGCTGTTTTTT
TRBV30	NA	TRBD1	TRBJ2-7	CARDSQANEQYF	TGTGCCCGGGACAGCCAGGCCAACGAGCAGTACTTC
TRBV2	NA	NA	TRBJ1-1	CASRADRKAFF	TGTGCCAGCAGGGCCGACAGGAAAGCTTTCTTT
TRBV9	NA	NA	TRBJ1-4	CASSARRDSPNEKLFF	TGTGCCAGCAGCGCCCGCAGGGACTCACCTAATGAAAAACTGTTTTTT
TRBV7-9	once	NA	TRBJ2-5	CASSLVEETQYF	TGTGCCAGCAGCTTAGTCGAAGAGACCCAGTACTTC
TRBV27	NA	TRBD1	TRBJ2-2	CASSSWTGGYGELFF	TGTGCCAGCAGTTCGTGGACAGGGGGGTACGGGGAGCTGTTTTTT
TRBV20-1	NA	NA	TRBJ2-1	CSAIIGSEQFF	TGCAGTGCTATAATTGGGAGTGAGCAGTTCTTC
TRBV7-2	NA	NA	TRBJ2-3	CASSLARGLPHKTGSTDTQYF	TGTGCCAGCAGCTTAGCCCGGGGACTCCCTCATAAAACGGGCAGCACAGATACGCAGTATTTT
TRBV4-1	NA	NA	TRBJ2-7	CASSQGPGALGEQYF	TGCGCCAGCAGCCAAGGGCCGGGGGCCCTGGGGGAGCAGTACTTC
TRBV6-1	NA	NA	TRBJ1-1	CASSPLARTEAFF	TGTGCCAGCAGCCCTCTGGCAAGGACTGAAGCTTTCTTT
TRBV19	NA	NA	TRBJ1-5	CASVDSSNQPQHF	TGTGCCAGTGTCGACAGTAGCAATCAGCCCCAGCATTTT
TRBV7-9	NA	NA	TRBJ2-7	CASSPSSYEQYF	TGTGCCAGCAGCCCGAGCTCCTACGAGCAGTACTTC
TRBV2	NA	NA	TRBJ1-1	CASSRQSLSRMNTEAFF	TGTGCCAGCAGTAGACAATCCCTTAGCCGGATGAACACTGAAGCTTTCTTT
TRBV29-1	NA	TRBD2	TRBJ2-3	CSVSGRATDTQYF	TGCAGCGTGAGCGGGAGGGCCACAGATACGCAGTATTTT
TRBV28	NA	NA	TRBJ1-6	CASSRTDQEYSPLHF	TGTGCCAGCAGTCGAACCGACCAAGAATATTCACCCCTCCACTTT
TRBV6-6	NA	NA	TRBJ2-1	CASSPTQPSYNEQFF	TGTGCCAGCAGTCCGACCCAGCCCTCCTACAATGAGCAGTTCTTC
TRBV10-3	NA	NA	TRBJ1-1	CAISSLPWDTEAFF	TGTGCCATCAGCTCCTTACCTTGGGACACTGAAGCTTTCTTT